A selection of T cell receptor beta chains follows, all from one sample in a study of blood T cell repertoires in COVID-19. Repertoires were generated with immunoSEQ multiplex PCR, while TCRdb's copy carries only in-frame clones and drops some. This table holds about 65,000 clones, roughly 92% found once. Material: peripheral blood. The receptors here all came from an older man with active COVID-19. The CDR3 runs from the conserved cysteine through the conserved F or W. The D gene is left open where the match is weak. The size field is filled for only some rows; it gives once, few, many or a size class.

>14|-|TRBJ1-1|-|TRBV6-5
TGTGCCAGCAGTAACCGACAGAGAAACACTGAAGCTTTCTTT
CASSNRQRNTEAFF
>13|TRBD1|TRBJ1-2|-|TRBV7-9
TGTGCCAGCAGGCCGACAGGGGACGATGGCTACACCTTC
CASRPTGDDGYTF
>11|-|TRBJ2-2|-|TRBV10-3
TGTGCCATCAGCCATTCCGGGGAGCTGTTTTTT
CAISHSGELFF
>14|-|TRBJ2-3|-|TRBV5-4
TGTGCCAGCAGCTTTGGGGCCGGCACAGATACGCAGTATTTT
CASSFGAGTDTQYF
>13|-|TRBJ1-2|-|TRBV6-5
TGTGCCAGCAGTCCACAGGGTCCCTATGGCTACACCTTC
CASSPQGPYGYTF
>15|-|TRBJ2-5|-|TRBV14
TGTGCCAGCAGCCAAGATTGGAGGGCCCGAGAGACCCAGTACTTC
CASSQDWRARETQYF
>17|-|TRBJ1-1|-|TRBV4-1
TGCGCCAGCAGCCAAGAAGAGACGACCAGGGGATCTACTGAAGCTTTCTTT
CASSQEETTRGSTEAFF
>17|TRBD2|TRBJ2-3|-|TRBV11-3
TGTGCCAGCAGCACTCGACTAGCGGGACCCTCCACAGATACGCAGTATTTT
CASSTRLAGPSTDTQYF
>14|TRBD2|TRBJ2-7|-|TRBV2
TGTGCCAGCACTCCTGCGGGGGGGTTCGACGAGCAGTACTTC
CASTPAGGFDEQYF
>14|TRBD1|TRBJ2-5|once|TRBV5-1
TGCGCCAGCAGCCCGACAGGGGGTCTAGAGACCCAGTACTTC
CASSPTGGLETQYF
>15|TRBD1|TRBJ2-1|-|TRBV18
TGTGCCAGCTCACCAGGGACAGGGTCCTACAATGAGCAGTTCTTC
CASSPGTGSYNEQFF
>15|TRBD1|TRBJ1-5|once|TRBV19
TGTGCCAGTAGTTCCCCGACAGGGGCGGGGCAGCCCCAGCATTTT
CASSSPTGAGQPQHF
>16|TRBD2|TRBJ2-5|-|TRBV2
TGTGCCAGCAGTGAAACCCCTAGCGGGATACAAGAGACCCAGTACTTC
CASSETPSGIQETQYF
>15|-|TRBJ2-7|-|TRBV19
TGTGCCAGTAGTAGGGCGGGGGCGGCTAACTACGAGCAGTACTTC
CASSRAGAANYEQYF
>17|TRBD2|TRBJ2-5|-|TRBV18
TGTGCCAGCTCACCATCACTCGGCGGGGGGGGCCAAGAGACCCAGTACTTC
CASSPSLGGGGQETQYF
>15|-|TRBJ2-2|-|TRBV5-1
TGCACCAACGTCGCAGGCAGGGAAGGCACCGGGGAGCTGTTTTTT
CTNVAGREGTGELFF
>14|-|TRBJ1-1|-|TRBV5-1
TGCGCCAGCAGCTCGGACACCATGAACACTGAAGCTTTCTTT
CASSSDTMNTEAFF
>15|TRBD1|TRBJ1-3|-|TRBV14
TGTGCCAGCAGCCTAAATACAGGGGCTGGAAACACCATATATTTT
CASSLNTGAGNTIYF
>13|TRBD1|TRBJ2-1|-|TRBV10-3
TGTGCCTCAGGACAGGGTGCCTACAATGAGCAGTTCTTC
CASGQGAYNEQFF
>13|-|TRBJ2-7|-|TRBV3-1/TRBV3-2
TGTGCCAGCAGCCAAGGTTTCCTCTACGAGCAGTACTTC
CASSQGFLYEQYF
>14|-|TRBJ1-1|-|TRBV7-3
TGTGCCAGCAGCTTAACGAGCGGGGGCACTGAAGCTTTCTTT
CASSLTSGGTEAFF
>13|-|TRBJ2-1|-|TRBV5-5
TGTGCCAGCAGCTTGCTGGTCAGCAATGAGCAGTTCTTC
CASSLLVSNEQFF
>15|TRBD1|TRBJ2-1|-|TRBV6-5
TGTGCCAGCAGAAACGGACAGGGGTACTACAATGAGCAGTTCTTC
CASRNGQGYYNEQFF
>14|-|TRBJ1-5|few|TRBV10-3
TGTGCCATCAGTGCTAACGGGGGGAGACAGCCCCAGCATTTT
CAISANGGRQPQHF